One and the same sample provided the 27 T cell receptor beta chains below, sequenced in a study of beta chain features in type 1 diabetes. No antigen is known for these receptors. Findings of the study overall: Moderately but significantly shorter TCRB CDR3s were found in Type 1 diabetes patients in all four CD4+ subsets.

Expressed TCRB transcripts were sequenced, since all the RNA that had been isolated was reverse transcribed. Produced via immunoSEQ multiplex PCR; TCRdb's table is partial and in-frame only. The sample includes tens of thousands of clones, roughly 50% of them seen just once. The sequenced material came from central memory CD4+ T cells from blood. The receptor set was obtained from a man aged 25 to 45 with type 1 diabetes.

V and J are TRBV7-2 and TRBJ1-4, with D tentatively TRBD1 (6 bases). Germline lookup yields CDR1 SGHTA and CDR2 FQGNSA. This CDR3 comprises 14 residues. Between the trimmed V and J ends, which lost 1 base and 7 bases, there was a span of 10 bases. The CDR3 nucleotides are TGTGCCAGCAGCTTAGAACAGGGTGGTGAAAAACTGTTTTTT. It encodes CASSLEQGGEKLFF.

The gene calls are TRBV7-9 and TRBJ2-7; 11 bases match TRBD1. This CDR3 has 13 residues. CDR1 and CDR2 from the germline V gene are SEHNR and FQNEAQ (reference sequence). Trimming took 4 bases from V and 7 from J; bases not matched to a gene: 3. The CDR3 region has the DNA TGTGCCAGCAGCTCCGGGACAGGGGGAGAGCAGTACTTC. Protein: CASSSGTGGEQYF.

The V and J genes are TRBV5-1 and TRBJ2-5; TRBD1 is a possible D gene (6 bases). The CDR3 contains 14 residues. From germline, CDR1 is SGHRS and CDR2 YFSETQ. Trimming left V 0 bases short and J 2 bases short, with 8 bases between. The CDR3 nucleotides are TGCGCCAGCAGCTTGGCCGGACAGCAAGAGACCCAGTACTTC. Amino acid sequence: CASSLAGQQETQYF.

This clone has only a few counts. The chain recombines TRBV2 with TRBJ2-7; TRBD2 agrees at 8 bases. CDR1 is SNHLY, CDR2 FYNNEI, per germline. The CDR3 length is 16 residues. V was pared by 4 bases and J by 5 bases, with 13 bases of the junction left unmatched. CDR3 coding DNA: TGTGCCAGCAGTGGAATCCGGGGGGGCCAGTCTCACGAGCAGTACTTC. Amino acids: CASSGIRGGQSHEQYF.

The rearrangement joins TRBV18 to TRBJ2-7, with a weak D call TRBD1 (5 bases). From germline, CDR1 is KGHSH and CDR2 LQKENI. The CDR3 runs 16 residues. Trimming pared 0 bases from V and 6 bases from J, leaving 18 bases between. The chain's CDR3 is CASSPPAAGMLGEQYF. The CDR3 DNA follows: TGTGCCAGCTCACCACCGGCGGCAGGGATGCTAGGCGAGCAGTACTTC.

This clone was found a few times. The chain joins TRBV29-1 to TRBJ2-3, with 9 bases fitting TRBD1. After removal of 7 bases from V and 1 base from J, the junction contained 6 bases not matched to a gene. This CDR3 has 14 residues. The germline CDR1 and CDR2 sequences are SQVTM and ANQGSEA. The CDR3 loop reads CSASGQGGTDTQYF. CDR3 coding DNA: TGCAGCGCCTCGGGACAGGGTGGCACAGATACGCAGTATTTT.

V usage is TRBV9 and J usage is TRBJ2-1; 7 bases agree with TRBD2. Germline-derived CDR1 and CDR2 are SGDLS and YYNGEE. CDR3 length equals 16 residues. With V trimmed by 0 bases and J by 2 bases, 5 bases remained unmatched. DNA of the CDR3: TGTGCCAGCAGCGTAGCGGGTAGCGGGCCCTACAATGAGCAGTTCTTC. Translating gives CASSVAGSGPYNEQFF.

This clone was observed a handful of times. This sequence joins TRBV18 and TRBJ2-1, with a tentative D call TRBD2 (6 bases). Trimming stripped 2 bases from V and 10 bases from J, with 12 bases between. Germline-derived CDR1 and CDR2 are KGHSH and LQKENI. This CDR3 has 13 residues. For the CDR3, the DNA is TGTGCCAGCTCACCAGGCTCCAGCGGGGAGCAGTTCTTC. This sequence encodes CASSPGSSGEQFF.

This chain uses TRBV5-1 with TRBJ1-1; perhaps TRBD1 as D (6 bases). This CDR3 comprises 15 residues. Germline values: CDR1 SGHRS, CDR2 YFSETQ. Trimming cost V 4 bases and J 1 base, with 14 bases left between them. The CDR3 is CASSPAATGNTEAFF. The CDR3 region has the DNA TGCGCCAGCAGCCCGGCCGCGACAGGGAACACTGAAGCTTTCTTT.

The chain is built from TRBV30 and TRBJ1-1; 9 bases match TRBD1. This CDR3 region has 17 residues. Germline V lookup: CDR1 GTSNPN, CDR2 SVGIG (reference sequence). V was clipped by 3 bases and J by 4 bases; unmatched bases: 15. CDR3 residues: CAWSVTGTGRSGTEAFF. The CDR3, as DNA: TGTGCCTGGAGCGTAACTGGGACAGGGAGATCGGGCACTGAAGCTTTCTTT. Full variable domain (remainder filled in from reference TRBV30 and TRBJ1-1): SQTIHQWPATLVQPVGSPLSLECTVEGTSNPNLYWYRQAAGRGLQLLFYSVGIGQISSEVPQNLSASRPQDRQFILSSKKLLLSDSGFYLCAWSVTGTGRSGTEAFFGQGTRLTVV.

The chain has TRBV6-5 and TRBJ2-7; TRBD1 might be the D (6 bases). Trimming pared 4 bases from V and 2 bases from J, leaving 18 bases between. The CDR3 runs 16 residues. Germline loops: CDR1 MNHEY, CDR2 SVGAGI. The CDR3 is CASSSHRADSPYEQYF. In DNA, the CDR3 is TGTGCCAGCAGTTCCCACCGCGCGGACAGCCCCTACGAGCAGTACTTC.

V gene TRBV5-6 combines with J gene TRBJ2-7; TRBD1 agrees at 7 bases. The CDR3 extends over 12 amino acids. In germline, CDR1 is SGHDT, CDR2 YYEEEE. Losses at the gene ends were 4 bases for V and 9 bases for J; bases not matched to a gene: 7. CDR3 residues: CASSTRQGGQYF. In DNA, the CDR3 is TGTGCCAGCAGCACCCGACAGGGTGGGCAGTACTTC.

This chain connects TRBV9 to TRBJ2-1, with TRBD2 matching over 10 bases. The germline CDR1 and CDR2 sequences are SGDLS and YYNGEE. Trimming cost V 0 bases and J 9 bases; bases outside gene matches: 6. The CDR3 sequence is 15 residues long. The CDR3 spells CASSVGAGGGTEQFF. Written as DNA, the CDR3 is TGTGCCAGCAGCGTAGGAGCGGGAGGGGGCACTGAGCAGTTCTTC.

The table lists this clone with a few counts. The chain uses TRBV9 and TRBJ2-5, with 14 positions matching TRBD2. Losses at the gene ends were 4 bases for V and 5 bases for J; bases not matched to a gene: 7. CDR1 and CDR2 from the germline V gene are SGDLS and YYNGEE. The CDR3 runs 16 residues. CDR3 coding DNA: TGTGCCAGCAGCCCGGGACTAGCGGGGGCGGGTGAGACCCAGTACTTC. Translating it yields CASSPGLAGAGETQYF. The complete variable domain, with remaining parts taken from reference TRBV9 and TRBJ2-5, reads DSGVTQTPKHLITATGQRVTLRCSPRSGDLSVYWYQQSLDQGLQFLIQYYNGEERAKGNILERFSAQQFPDLHSELNLSSLELGDSALYFCASSPGLAGAGETQYFGPGTRLLVL.

The CDR3, as DNA: TGTGCCAGCAGCGCCCACAGGGGGAACACTGAAGCTTTCTTT. It translates to CASSAHRGNTEAFF. The chain carries TRBV9 and TRBJ1-1, with TRBD1 identical over 7 bases. CDR1 SGDLS and CDR2 YYNGEE come from the germline V gene. Losses at the gene ends were 3 bases for V and 1 base for J; bases not matched to a gene: 3. The CDR3 is made up of 14 amino acids.

This clone was observed a single time. The rearrangement uses TRBV9 and TRBJ2-3, with TRBD1 as a possible D gene (5 bases). This CDR3 is 13 amino acids long. Per the germline V gene, CDR1 is SGDLS and CDR2 is YYNGEE. V was clipped by 4 bases and J by 4 bases, with 10 bases between them. CDR3 sequence reads: CASSPTGSDTQYF. CDR3 DNA sequence: TGTGCCAGCAGCCCTACAGGATCAGATACGCAGTATTTT. Full variable domain (remainder filled in from reference TRBV9 and TRBJ2-3): DSGVTQTPKHLITATGQRVTLRCSPRSGDLSVYWYQQSLDQGLQFLIQYYNGEERAKGNILERFSAQQFPDLHSELNLSSLELGDSALYFCASSPTGSDTQYFGPGTRLTVL.

CDR3 sequence: CASSLGPPTGGYEQFF. Written as DNA, the CDR3 is TGTGCCAGCAGCTTAGGACCGCCGACAGGGGGGTATGAGCAGTTCTTC. The chain employs TRBV11-3 and TRBJ2-1; 9 positions agree with TRBD1. Per the germline V gene, CDR1 is SGHNT and CDR2 is YENEEA. The CDR3 runs 16 residues. V lost 1 base to trimming and J lost 8 bases; unmatched junction nucleotides: 9.

The J gene is TRBJ2-2, the V gene TRBV5-1, with D tentatively TRBD1 (6 bases). The CDR3 extends over 14 amino acids. V gave up 4 bases and J gave up 6 bases, with 13 bases separating them. Germline assignment: CDR1 SGHRS and CDR2 YFSETQ. This CDR3 reads CASSPYTGSGELFF. The CDR3 nucleotides are TGCGCCAGCAGCCCATATACAGGGTCCGGGGAGCTGTTTTTT.

The V and J genes are TRBV5-4 and TRBJ2-5; 9 bases line up with TRBD2. The J segment lost 1 base and the V segment lost 1 base, leaving 2 bases of the junction unmatched. The CDR3 runs 15 residues. From germline, CDR1 is SGHNT and CDR2 YYREEE (reference sequence). DNA of the CDR3: TGTGCCAGCAGCTTGCCTAGCGGGGCCCAAGAGACCCAGTACTTC. Translated, it gives CASSLPSGAQETQYF.

This chain connects TRBV11-3 to TRBJ2-2, with 9 bases aligning to TRBD1. CDR1 and CDR2 from the germline V gene are SGHNT and YENEEA. The CDR3 totals 14 residues. The junction had 3 bases not matched to a gene; V was cut back by 5 bases and J by 5 bases. The CDR3 sequence: CASSPGTGTGELFF. CDR3 bases: TGTGCCAGCAGCCCCGGGACAGGGACCGGGGAGCTGTTTTTT.

The chain couples TRBV19 to TRBJ2-1; 11 bases are a match to TRBD2. The CDR3 extends over 15 amino acids. Germline V gene data show CDR1 as LNHDA and CDR2 as SQIVND (reference sequence). Trimming at V came to 3 bases and at J to 5 bases, leaving 3 bases not matched to a gene. CDR3 residues: CASSMGGLADNEQFF. For the CDR3, the DNA is TGTGCCAGTAGTATGGGGGGACTAGCGGACAATGAGCAGTTCTTC.

The J gene is TRBJ2-5, the V gene TRBV6-1; 8 nucleotides match TRBD1. Germline lookup yields CDR1 MNHNS and CDR2 SASEGT. The CDR3 has 15 amino acids. The V gene end was trimmed by 8 bases and the J gene end by 2 bases; junction bases not matched to a gene: 10. This CDR3 is CASESRDRQQETQYF. CDR3 bases: TGTGCCAGCGAATCCCGGGACAGGCAGCAAGAGACCCAGTACTTC.

This clone was seen only a few times. The chain uses TRBV5-1 and TRBJ2-7, with 11 bases aligning to TRBD1. After removal of 4 bases from V and 3 bases from J, the junction contained 6 bases not matched to a gene. The CDR3 length is 15 residues. Germline V lookup: CDR1 SGHRS, CDR2 YFSETQ. In DNA form, the CDR3 reads TGCGCCAGCAGCCCCGGACAGGGGGCGGTCTACGAGCAGTACTTC. It encodes CASSPGQGAVYEQYF.

This clone turned up a few times. The V and J genes are TRBV2 and TRBJ1-2, with D uncertain. The V end was cut by 8 bases, the J end by 7 bases, with 14 bases between. Per germline, CDR1 SNHLY and CDR2 FYNNEI. CDR3 length equals 12 residues. CDR3 residues: CASGEGSGGYTF. DNA of the CDR3: TGTGCCAGCGGGGAGGGATCAGGTGGCTACACCTTC.

In this sample, this clone turned up many times. The rearrangement links TRBV7-9 to TRBJ1-4, with TRBD1 matching 10 bases. Germline CDR1 SEHNR, CDR2 FQNEAQ (reference sequence). The CDR3 contains 14 residues. V lost 4 bases and J lost 11; bases outside the gene matches: 7. This chain's CDR3 is CASSYLGTGEKLFF. As DNA, the CDR3 is TGTGCCAGCAGCTACCTCGGGACAGGGGAGAAACTGTTTTTT.

The sample holds a few counts of this clone. This rearrangement joins TRBV18 to TRBJ2-1; D remains ambiguous. Trimming pared 0 bases from V and 6 bases from J, leaving 6 bases between. CDR1 is KGHSH, CDR2 LQKENI, per germline. CDR3 length equals 13 residues. In DNA form, the CDR3 reads TGTGCCAGCTCACCACCTCCCCGCAATGAGCAGTTCTTC. The encoded protein is CASSPPPRNEQFF. Based on the CDR3 plus reference TRBV18 and TRBJ2-1, the full variable domain is NAGVMQNPRHLVRRRGQEARLRCSPMKGHSHVYWYRQLPEEGLKFMVYLQKENIIDESGMPKERFSAEFPKEGPSILRIQQVVRGDSAAYFCASSPPPRNEQFFGPGTRLTVL.

V is TRBV6-6 and J is TRBJ1-2, with unresolved D. Germline CDR1 is MNHNY and CDR2 is SVGAGI (reference sequence). This CDR3 is 12 amino acids long. V lost 6 bases and J 8 bases, leaving 13 bases between the germline ends. The CDR3 DNA is TGTGCCAGCAGCCCTTTAATAGAGGGCTACACCTTC. Its translation is CASSPLIEGYTF.